These 8 T cell receptor beta chains were sequenced from one sample in a study of OX40 agonist ivuxolimab in advanced cancers. Measured with immunoSEQ multiplex PCR; TCRdb has only the in-frame clones, and not every one. This sample has 50,000 to 70,000 clones; just under 85% occur once, and the top ten carry approximately 2.5%. The specimen comprised CD4+ or CD8+ T cells sorted from blood, sampled in a trial of the OX40 agonist ivuxolimab. The receptor source for this set is an adult with an advanced solid tumor such as melanoma, head and neck, liver or kidney cancer.

The rearrangement joins TRBV5-1 to TRBJ2-5; possible D gene TRBD1, 5 bases. Per germline, CDR1 SGHRS and CDR2 YFSETQ. V shed 0 bases and J shed 2 bases, with 8 bases lying between them. This CDR3 has 14 amino acids. The CDR3 region has the DNA TGCGCCAGCAGCTTGGGGTCAGGGCAAGAGACCCAGTACTTC. As protein: CASSLGSGQETQYF.

This clone was seen once. The gene calls are TRBV7-3 and TRBJ1-2; 8 nucleotides agree with TRBD1. Germline V gene sequence: CDR1 SGHTA, CDR2 FQGTGA. The V and J ends lost 4 bases and 8 bases, in that order; junction bases with no gene match: 6. The CDR3 runs to 13 residues. The CDR3 spells CASSYGQGGGYTF. CDR3 bases: TGTGCCAGCAGCTACGGACAGGGAGGCGGCTACACCTTC.

In its sample, this clone was seen once. For the CDR3, the DNA is TGTGCCAGCAAACCTGGACAGACCACAGATACGCAGTATTTT. It is translated as CASKPGQTTDTQYF. The chain uses TRBV10-3 and TRBJ2-3; D is perhaps TRBD1 (6 bases). Germline values: CDR1 ENHRY, CDR2 SYGVKD. Trimming cost V 10 bases and J 2 bases, with 16 bases left between them. The CDR3 consists of 14 residues.

The chain joins TRBV19 to TRBJ1-1; D perhaps matches TRBD1 (5 bases). Trimming removed 5 bases at V and 3 bases at J, with 13 bases between. The CDR3 sequence is 14 residues long. Germline V gene sequence: CDR1 LNHDA, CDR2 SQIVND (reference sequence). CDR3 bases: TGTGCCAGTAGTTTTCTGGGACGGGACACTGAAGCTTTCTTT. This encodes CASSFLGRDTEAFF.

About this clone: Its ends do not fully match the called genes, so a read error is possible. The CDR3 here is CAGRVINYGYTF. DNA of the CDR3: TGTGCCGGCAGGGTTATCAACTATGGCTACACCTTC. J is TRBJ1-2 and V is TRBV2, with D maybe TRBD1 (5 bases). From germline, CDR1 is SNHLY and CDR2 FYNNEI. This CDR3 is built from 12 residues.

The chain has TRBV18 and TRBJ1-2; D remains unclear. This CDR3 contains 15 residues. Germline values: CDR1 KGHSH, CDR2 LQKENI. V was cut by 3 bases and J by 8 bases, with 19 bases left in between. CDR3 residues: CASSPSLDRRGGYTF. CDR3 in DNA: TGTGCCAGCTCACCTTCTCTGGACCGCCGGGGAGGCTACACCTTC. Filled out from reference TRBV18 and TRBJ1-2, the complete variable domain reads NAGVMQNPRHLVRRRGQEARLRCSPMKGHSHVYWYRQLPEEGLKFMVYLQKENIIDESGMPKERFSAEFPKEGPSILRIQQVVRGDSAAYFCASSPSLDRRGGYTFGSGTRLTVV.

The CDR3 spells CASSLGLGDYNEQFF. DNA of the CDR3: TGTGCCAGCAGCTTGGGGCTCGGGGACTACAATGAGCAGTTCTTC. J is TRBJ2-1 and V is TRBV5-4, with D maybe TRBD2 (5 bases). Deletions cut 0 bases from V and 3 bases from J, with 10 bases between. This CDR3 has 15 amino acids. Germline lookup yields CDR1 SGHNT and CDR2 YYREEE (reference sequence).

This rearrangement joins TRBV11-1 to TRBJ2-3; maybe TRBD2 (6 bases). Looked up from germline, CDR1 is SGHAT and CDR2 is FQDESV (reference sequence). V gave up 0 bases and J gave up 0 bases, with 10 bases separating them. This CDR3 region has 16 residues. CDR3 DNA: TGTGCCAGCAGCTTAGCGACCGGGACTAGCACAGATACGCAGTATTTT. It codes for CASSLATGTSTDTQYF. Using reference TRBV11-1 and TRBJ2-3 for the parts outside the CDR3, the full variable domain is EAEVAQSPRYKITEKSQAVAFWCDPISGHATLYWYRQILGQGPELLVQFQDESVVDDSQLPKDRFSAERLKGVDSTLKIQPAELGDSAMYLCASSLATGTSTDTQYFGPGTRLTVL.